What follows is one TCR beta chain and its context. These data are taken from a study of cytomegalovirus exposure and HLA in healthy donors. Germline lookup yields CDR1 SGHRS and CDR2 YFSETQ. J lost 6 bases, V lost 2 bases, and 3 bases had no gene match. The CDR3 extends over 15 amino acids. This PCR relied on a set of 60 Vbeta primers and 13 Jbeta primers. Measured with immunoSEQ multiplex PCR; TCRdb has only the in-frame clones, and not every one. This sample has under 130,000 clones, with 15% found just once. The receptor comes from a female donor in good health and CMV-seronegative. Sequencing used PBMCs. The rearrangement joins TRBV5-1 to TRBJ1-4; 11 bases agree with TRBD1. The CDR3 loop is CASSLGTGGDEKLFF. CDR3 DNA sequence: TGCGCCAGCAGCTTAGGGACAGGGGGAGATGAAAAACTGTTTTTT.